Following are 14 T cell receptor beta chains from one sample sequenced in a study of OX40 agonist ivuxolimab in advanced cancers. Only in-frame clones appear in the TCRdb table, and some are missing; sequencing was by immunoSEQ multiplex PCR. The data hold fewer than 70,000 clones, with over 65% observed a single time. The sample was CD4+ or CD8+ T cells sorted from blood, taken in a trial of the OX40 agonist ivuxolimab. The receptors shown here come from an adult with an advanced solid tumor such as melanoma, head and neck, liver or kidney cancer.

This clone has ten or more counts. The V gene is TRBV19, the J gene TRBJ1-1, with D tentatively TRBD1 (6 bases). The CDR3 has 14 amino acids. V was clipped by 7 bases and J by 1 base, with 13 bases between them. Germline V lookup: CDR1 LNHDA, CDR2 SQIVND (reference sequence). The CDR3 region has the DNA TGTGCCAGTAAGGGGGGAGGCGGGAACACTGAAGCTTTCTTT. This translates into CASKGGGGNTEAFF.

The rearrangement joins TRBV29-1 to TRBJ2-3, with TRBD2 as a possible D gene (7 bases). V lost 7 bases, J lost 1 base, and 18 bases lay in between. CDR3 length: 15 amino acids. Germline V gene lookup returns CDR1 SQVTM and CDR2 ANQGSEA. CDR3 amino acids: CSAAMGGGGTDTQYF. The CDR3 DNA is TGCAGCGCCGCCATGGGAGGGGGGGGCACAGATACGCAGTATTTT.

V gene TRBV10-3 combines with J gene TRBJ1-2; 9 bases agree with TRBD1. Germline V gene lookup returns CDR1 ENHRY and CDR2 SYGVKD. This CDR3 is built from 14 residues. J gave up 8 bases and V 4 bases, and 8 bases lay outside the gene matches. The CDR3 loop reads CAISAPRDREGYTF. The CDR3 DNA sequence: TGTGCCATCAGTGCTCCCCGGGACAGGGAAGGCTACACCTTC.

This chain connects TRBV11-3 to TRBJ2-2; D may correspond to TRBD1 or TRBD2 (5 bases each). Trimming cost V 5 bases and J 2 bases, with 24 bases left between them. The length of the CDR3 is 19 residues. Germline assignment: CDR1 SGHNT and CDR2 YENEEA. CDR3 in DNA: TGTGCCAGCAGCCCTCGGGACGGTACCAGCCGTATAAACACCGGGGAGCTGTTTTTT. Its translation: CASSPRDGTSRINTGELFF.

This clone occurred once. The chain uses TRBV4-2 and TRBJ2-3; possible D gene TRBD2, 6 bases. Germline loops: CDR1 LGHNA, CDR2 YNFKEQ. There are 15 residues in the CDR3. Trimming shortened V by 1 base and J by 7 bases, and 15 bases separated the two germline ends. Here the CDR3 reads CASSQGEARTNTQYF. CDR3 sequence (DNA): TGTGCCAGCAGCCAAGGGGAGGCTCGCACCAATACGCAGTATTTT.

This chain joins TRBV2 and TRBJ1-3; D not resolved. This CDR3 has 15 amino acids. V lost 8 bases to trimming and J lost 2 bases, with 16 bases between them. The germline CDR1 and CDR2 sequences are SNHLY and FYNNEI. In DNA form, the CDR3 reads TGTGCCAGCTTAAGTTACCGAGGCGCTGGAAACACCATATATTTT. Translated: CASLSYRGAGNTIYF.

This chain uses TRBV6-5 with TRBJ2-5, with TRBD1 matching 8 bases. The length of the CDR3 is 12 residues. CDR1 is MNHEY, CDR2 SVGAGI, per germline. J gave up 4 bases and V 10 bases, and 5 bases lay outside the gene matches. The CDR3: CATQGAGETQYF. In nucleotides, the CDR3 is TGTGCCACCCAGGGGGCGGGAGAGACCCAGTACTTC.

The chain recombines TRBV9 with TRBJ2-7; D is ambiguous. Germline lookup yields CDR1 SGDLS and CDR2 YYNGEE. There are 14 residues in the CDR3. The germline V and J ends were trimmed by 4 bases and 2 bases, with 13 bases remaining between them. CDR3 region: CASSPEHSPYEQYF. The CDR3 region has the DNA TGTGCCAGCAGCCCAGAACACAGTCCCTACGAGCAGTACTTC.

This clone was counted a single time. This chain uses TRBV5-4 with TRBJ1-4, with TRBD1 matching 9 bases. The germline gives CDR1 SGHNT, CDR2 YYREEE (reference sequence). The CDR3 contains 14 residues. V was clipped by 4 bases and J by 7 bases; unmatched bases: 5. CDR3 bases: TGTGCCAGCAGCCAACAGGGGGCGGGTGAAAAACTGTTTTTT. Encoded protein: CASSQQGAGEKLFF.

The chain links TRBV11-2 to TRBJ2-7; tentative D call: TRBD1 (6 bases). Germline V gene data show CDR1 as SGHAT and CDR2 as FQNNGV. Trimming took off 5 bases at V and 4 bases at J, with 6 bases between the two ends. The CDR3 runs 11 residues. The CDR3: CASSDRYEQYF. CDR3 DNA sequence: TGTGCCAGCAGCGACAGGTACGAGCAGTACTTC.

In its sample, this clone was seen once. The chain recombines TRBV27 with TRBJ2-2; TRBD2 agrees at 8 bases. Germline V gene sequence: CDR1 MNHEY, CDR2 SMNVEV (reference sequence). V dropped 3 bases and J dropped 6; count of bases not matched to a gene: 6. The CDR3 consists of 15 residues. This CDR3 is CASSLPGGIAGELFF. Here the CDR3 DNA reads TGTGCCAGCAGTTTGCCGGGGGGGATAGCCGGGGAGCTGTTTTTT.

This chain connects TRBV21-1 to TRBJ2-7; the D call in the table, TRBD2, was not verified against the DNA. TRBV21-1 is annotated as a pseudogene. The CDR3 totals 15 residues. The CDR3 DNA sequence: TGTGCCAGCAGCAAAGTCTTCCATCTACCCTACGAGCAGTACTTC. Its translation: CASSKVFHLPYEQYF.

The CDR3 bases are TGTGCTAGTGGTTTGGGACAGGGGGCCGGGAAAACAGATACGCAGTATTTT. It encodes CASGLGQGAGKTDTQYF. The J gene is TRBJ2-3, the V gene TRBV12-5, with 10 bases that match TRBD1. Looked up from germline, CDR1 is LGHNT and CDR2 is FRNRAP. There are 17 residues in the CDR3. Germline trimming cut 1 base from V and 3 bases from J; bases unmatched to any gene: 7.

The gene calls are TRBV6-1 and TRBJ1-2; 9 nucleotides agree with TRBD1. Germline V lookup: CDR1 MNHNS, CDR2 SASEGT. The length of the CDR3 is 14 residues. The V and J ends lost 6 bases and 2 bases, in that order; junction bases with no gene match: 4. The CDR3 DNA reads as TGTGCCAGCAGGGGGACAGGGACGAACTATGGCTACACCTTC. Amino acid sequence: CASRGTGTNYGYTF.